The T cell receptor (beta chain) under discussion was sequenced for a study of cytomegalovirus exposure and HLA in healthy donors. As regards this clone: What it binds is not known.

Study-wide results and caveats: Accurate prediction of most subjects' HLA-A and HLA-B alleles from TCR beta sequences was reported. Cytomegalovirus association was assigned to under 200 TCR beta chains. Later analysis demonstrated an association between a missense DCLRE1C variant and TCR beta V- and J-gene trimming. A later examination showed that TCR association rates differed by HLA locus, with DRB1 most and HLA-C fewest.

A multiplex PCR was run with 60 Vbeta primers and 13 Jbeta primers. Assay: immunoSEQ multiplex PCR; the TCRdb copy retains only in-frame clones and omits some. The data contain fewer than 95,000 clones, about 66% of them singletons. Germline-derived CDR1 and CDR2 are SQVTM and ANQGSEA. This CDR3 has 14 amino acids. V was pared by 2 bases and J by 8 bases, with 11 bases of the junction left unmatched. The chain carries TRBV29-1 and TRBJ1-1; 7 bases are a match to TRBD1. The TCR comes from a woman aged 50 to 65 in good health and CMV-seropositive. Material for sequencing was PBMCs. CDR3 nucleotide sequence: TGCAGCGTTGAAAAATCACCGGGACAGCGAGAAGCTTTCTTT. Its translation: CSVEKSPGQREAFF.